This note documents a single TCR beta chain sequence. RNA, at about 0.45 to 1 ug, was reverse transcribed with random hexamers. TCRdb re-called the immunoSEQ multiplex PCR reads with MiXCR, one entry per CDR3 protein. The sample has about 150,000 distinct CDR3 sequences, about 93% seen once. This entry belongs to a study of CD8 T cells in Susac syndrome. CDR3 length: 11 amino acids. Per the germline V gene, CDR1 is DFQATT and CDR2 is SNEGSKA (reference sequence). Trimming removed 7 bases from V and 1 base from J, with 5 bases in between. Sequenced material: CD4+ T cells from PBMCs. The sequence came from a human donor with multiple sclerosis. This sequence joins TRBV20-1 and TRBJ1-5, with D unclear. CDR3 sequence: CSVGSNQPQHF. In nucleotides, the CDR3 is TGCAGTGTCGGGAGCAATCAGCCCCAGCATTTT.